The sequence of this T cell receptor beta chain was determined in a study of human T cells and chemical hapten exposure. Overall study context: 2% DPC was applied to around 2 cm by around 2 cm of upper inner arm skin for sensitization.

Ten or more counts support this clonotype. This sample's time point: patch test 2, 6 weeks after DPC sensitization. Treatment: therapeutic diphenylcyclopropenone sensitization with weekly scalp DPC. This CDR3 is 15 amino acids long. V gave up 1 base and J gave up 6 bases, with 15 bases separating them. Germline CDR1 SGHTA, CDR2 FQGNSA. Unique molecular identifiers were affixed to discrete cDNA molecules within the library. TCRdb re-called the RACE reads with MiXCR, one entry per CDR3 protein. Of around 82,000 distinct CDR3 sequences listed, about 6.3% are singletons. The J gene is TRBJ1-1, the V gene TRBV7-2; maybe TRBD1 (5 bases). This TCR came from a woman aged 25 to 39 with alopecia areata. Some clones in this sample may be carry-over from other donors' samples. The material was whole blood, obtained in connection with sensitization to the hapten diphenylcyclopropenone (DPC). CDR3 region: CASSLDRAGMSEAFF. The DNA for the CDR3 is TGTGCCAGCAGCTTAGATCGGGCAGGGATGTCTGAAGCTTTCTTT.